The 20 T cell receptor beta chains reported below all come from one sample, sequenced in a study of cytomegalovirus exposure and HLA in healthy donors. Assay: immunoSEQ multiplex PCR; the TCRdb copy retains only in-frame clones and omits some. This sample has hundreds of thousands of clones; 70% to 90% occur once, and the top ten carry 5.5% to 7%. The sequencing sample was made of PBMCs. Receptors originate from a young woman in good health and CMV-seronegative.

The genes are TRBV6-5 and TRBJ1-2, with 9 nucleotides matching TRBD1. Germline CDR1 MNHEY, CDR2 SVGAGI. The V gene end was trimmed by 6 bases and the J gene end by 7 bases; junction bases not matched to a gene: 12. CDR3 length: 15 amino acids. CDR3 DNA sequence: TGTGCCAGCAGCCTCCCGGGACAGGGATCGGGTGGCTACACCTTC. It yields the protein CASSLPGQGSGGYTF.

This chain joins TRBV29-1 and TRBJ2-7; D may be TRBD2 (6 bases). The germline gives CDR1 SQVTM, CDR2 ANQGSEA. V lost 7 bases, J lost 4 bases, and 11 bases lay in between. This CDR3 is 11 amino acids long. The CDR3 spells CSATEGYEQYF. The CDR3 nucleotides are TGCAGCGCTACGGAGGGTTACGAGCAGTACTTC.

Worth noting for this clone: At one end, the junction sequence differs from germline, possibly due to a read error. This chain joins TRBV7-7 and TRBJ1-1, with D uncertain. Germline-derived CDR1 and CDR2 are SSHAT and FNYEAQ (reference sequence). This CDR3 is 13 amino acids long. The CDR3 spells CASSLSLGTEAFF. The CDR3 DNA is TGTGCTAGCAGCCTATCCTTAGGTACTGAAGCTTTCTTT. Complete variable domain (other parts from reference TRBV7-7 and TRBJ1-1): GAGVSQSPRYKVTKRGQDVTLRCDPISSHATLYWYQQALGQGPEFLTYFNYEAQPDKSGLPSDRFSAERPEGSISTLTIQRTEQRDSAMYRCASSLSLGTEAFFGQGTRLTVV.

The rearrangement links TRBV18 to TRBJ1-2, with a possible D match to TRBD1 (5 bases). This CDR3 contains 19 residues. V shed 3 bases and J shed 5 bases, with 28 bases lying between them. The germline CDR1 and CDR2 sequences are KGHSH and LQKENI. The CDR3 region is CASSPSPGVNGGREYGYTF. The CDR3 DNA sequence: TGTGCCAGCTCACCCTCGCCGGGGGTTAATGGCGGTCGCGAATATGGCTACACCTTC. Using reference TRBV18 and TRBJ1-2 for the parts outside the CDR3, the full variable domain is NAGVMQNPRHLVRRRGQEARLRCSPMKGHSHVYWYRQLPEEGLKFMVYLQKENIIDESGMPKERFSAEFPKEGPSILRIQQVVRGDSAAYFCASSPSPGVNGGREYGYTFGSGTRLTVV.

The chain couples TRBV4-1 to TRBJ2-7; possibly TRBD1 or TRBD2 for D (5 bases each). The V end lost 4 bases, the J end lost 3 bases, and 10 bases lay between the germline ends. The V gene's germline CDR1 is MGHRA and CDR2 YSYEKL. The CDR3 sequence is 13 residues long. The CDR3 here is CASSRGFGYEQYF. The CDR3 DNA follows: TGCGCCAGCAGCCGGGGGTTCGGCTACGAGCAGTACTTC.

V gene TRBV7-9 combines with J gene TRBJ2-1, with TRBD2 identical over 14 bases. V was clipped by 5 bases and J by 8 bases; unmatched bases: 11. Germline CDR1 and CDR2: SEHNR and FQNEAQ (reference sequence). CDR3 length: 17 amino acids. The CDR3 DNA follows: TGTGCCAGCAGCGCATCCGGGACTAGCGGGAGAGGCGATGAGCAGTTCTTC. Translated: CASSASGTSGRGDEQFF.

This chain connects TRBV28 to TRBJ2-3; D is unresolved. The CDR3 has 13 amino acids. The ends were cut back, 3 bases at V and 10 bases at J, with 14 bases in the middle. Looked up from germline, CDR1 is MDHEN and CDR2 is SYDVKM. The DNA of the CDR3 is TGTGCCAGCAGTTTTCTAAGCGTCAAGGCGCAGTATTTT. Translated: CASSFLSVKAQYF.

This clone was seen more than once but under ten times. The rearrangement uses TRBV5-1 and TRBJ2-5; weak D call: TRBD2 (5 bases). V was pared by 2 bases and J by 5 bases, with 16 bases between. The CDR3 has 15 amino acids. The germline gives CDR1 SGHRS, CDR2 YFSETQ. In DNA, the CDR3 is TGCGCCAGCAGCTTTGCCGGGAACATAGGGGAGACCCAGTACTTC. It codes for CASSFAGNIGETQYF.

V gene TRBV4-1 combines with J gene TRBJ1-4; D is possibly TRBD1 (5 bases). The CDR3 has 16 residues. In germline, CDR1 is MGHRA, CDR2 YSYEKL. V lost 0 bases and J lost 8, with 16 bases in between. The CDR3 nucleotides are TGCGCCAGCAGCCAAGATCGGGGGGAGATAGGGGAAAAACTGTTTTTT. Translation: CASSQDRGEIGEKLFF.

The chain employs TRBV18 and TRBJ1-4; the match to TRBD1 covers 8 bases. Germline trimming cut 4 bases from V and 2 bases from J; bases unmatched to any gene: 3. This CDR3 comprises 15 residues. CDR1 and CDR2 (germline): KGHSH, LQKENI. DNA of the CDR3: TGTGCCAGCTCACGACAGGGGATGACTAATGAAAAACTGTTTTTT. Its protein is CASSRQGMTNEKLFF.

The chain joins TRBV5-1 to TRBJ2-3; the D gene is possibly TRBD1 (6 bases). Germline assignment: CDR1 SGHRS and CDR2 YFSETQ. Trimming cost V 6 bases and J 0 bases, with 14 bases left between them. CDR3 size: 15 residues. CDR3 region: CASKWGRASTDTQYF. As DNA, the CDR3 is TGCGCCAGCAAATGGGGGCGGGCAAGCACAGATACGCAGTATTTT.

The chain is built from TRBV29-1 and TRBJ2-3, with D hard to call. V lost 5 bases and J lost 0, with 12 bases in between. This CDR3 has 14 amino acids. Germline loops: CDR1 SQVTM, CDR2 ANQGSEA. CDR3 bases: TGCAGCGTTTGTCAAAGCTCTAGCACAGATACGCAGTATTTT. This translates into CSVCQSSSTDTQYF.

The chain has TRBV5-1 and TRBJ2-6; 8 bases fit TRBD1. V trimming: 4 bases; J trimming: 1 base; junction bases outside the gene matches: 10. The CDR3 totals 18 residues. Germline CDR1 SGHRS, CDR2 YFSETQ. The CDR3 region has the DNA TGCGCCAGCAGCCGGATGGGACAGGCTAGTTCTGGGGCCAACGTCCTGACTTTC. Encoded protein: CASSRMGQASSGANVLTF.

The chain recombines TRBV5-1 with TRBJ1-4; TRBD1 is a possible D gene (5 bases). Looked up from germline, CDR1 is SGHRS and CDR2 is YFSETQ. The CDR3 runs to 14 residues. The V end was cut by 0 bases, the J end by 7 bases, with 10 bases between. The DNA of the CDR3 is TGCGCCAGCAGCTTGGAGGGCAGGGCTGAAAAACTGTTTTTT. Translation: CASSLEGRAEKLFF.

This chain connects TRBV18 to TRBJ1-1; D is unclear. Germline V CDR1 and CDR2: KGHSH, LQKENI. CDR3 length: 15 residues. The V gene lost 2 bases and the J gene lost 4 bases, with 14 bases spanning the gap. In DNA, the CDR3 is TGTGCCAGCTCACCAAATGTCCTAATAGGCACTGAAGCTTTCTTT. Its translation is CASSPNVLIGTEAFF.

This clone has just one count. J is TRBJ1-3 and V is TRBV2; 8 bases are shared with TRBD1. V shed 10 bases, J shed 3 bases, and the junction held 5 bases outside the gene matches. The CDR3 runs to 13 residues. Germline lookup yields CDR1 SNHLY and CDR2 FYNNEI. CDR3 sequence: CANGQGFGNTIYF. The CDR3 nucleotides read TGTGCCAACGGACAGGGTTTTGGAAACACCATATATTTT.

The chain employs TRBV18 and TRBJ1-1, with D unresolved. Between the trimmed V and J ends, which lost 6 bases and 3 bases, there was a span of 14 bases. The CDR3 has 14 amino acids. The germline V gene encodes CDR1 KGHSH and CDR2 LQKENI. Here the CDR3 DNA reads TGTGCCAGCTCGAGGTACGCTGCGGACACTGAAGCTTTCTTT. This sequence encodes CASSRYAADTEAFF.

CDR3 bases: TGTGCCAGCAGCTTCCGGGAGGGCAACTATGGCTACACCTTC. It yields the protein CASSFREGNYGYTF. This chain connects TRBV11-1 to TRBJ1-2, with D uncertain. The CDR3 totals 14 residues. Germline V gene lookup returns CDR1 SGHAT and CDR2 FQDESV (reference sequence). V lost 3 bases and J 2 bases, leaving 10 bases between the germline ends.

The rearrangement links TRBV9 to TRBJ1-3; D is perhaps TRBD1 (5 bases). The CDR3 runs to 15 residues. Trimming stripped 8 bases from V and 0 bases from J, with 15 bases between. CDR1 and CDR2 (germline): SGDLS, YYNGEE. For the CDR3, the DNA is TGTGCCAGTTCTAGGGGCAGGTTCTCTGGAAACACCATATATTTT. Protein product: CASSRGRFSGNTIYF.

This clone was observed a few times. The chain employs TRBV7-3 and TRBJ2-7; the D is unclear. Trimming pared 3 bases from V and 2 bases from J, leaving 8 bases between. This CDR3 is 13 amino acids long. CDR1 SGHTA and CDR2 FQGTGA come from the germline V gene. DNA for the CDR3: TGTGCCAGCAGCTTCGGCGGAACCTACGAGCAGTACTTC. Translating gives CASSFGGTYEQYF.